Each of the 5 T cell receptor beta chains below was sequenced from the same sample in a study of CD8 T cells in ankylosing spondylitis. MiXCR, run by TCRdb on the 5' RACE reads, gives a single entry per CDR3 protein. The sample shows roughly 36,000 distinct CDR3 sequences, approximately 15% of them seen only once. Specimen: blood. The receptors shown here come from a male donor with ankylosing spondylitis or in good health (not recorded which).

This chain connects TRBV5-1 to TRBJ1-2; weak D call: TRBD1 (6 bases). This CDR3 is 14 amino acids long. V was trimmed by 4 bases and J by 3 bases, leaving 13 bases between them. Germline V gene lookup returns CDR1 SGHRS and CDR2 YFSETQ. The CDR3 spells CASSRTAGDYGYTF. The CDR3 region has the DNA TGCGCCAGCAGCCGGACAGCGGGGGACTATGGCTACACCTTC.

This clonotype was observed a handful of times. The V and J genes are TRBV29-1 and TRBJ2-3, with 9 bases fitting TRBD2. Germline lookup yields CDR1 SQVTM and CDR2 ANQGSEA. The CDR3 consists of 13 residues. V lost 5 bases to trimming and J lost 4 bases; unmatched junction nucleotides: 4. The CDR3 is CSVFERGADTQYF. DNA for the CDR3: TGCAGCGTTTTCGAGCGGGGGGCAGATACGCAGTATTTT.

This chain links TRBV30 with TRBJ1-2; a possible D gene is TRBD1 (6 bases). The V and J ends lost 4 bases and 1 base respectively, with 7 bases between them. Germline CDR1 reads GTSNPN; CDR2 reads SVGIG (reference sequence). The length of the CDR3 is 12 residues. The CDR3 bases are TGTGCCTGGACAGGGGTTAACTATGGCTACACCTTC. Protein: CAWTGVNYGYTF.

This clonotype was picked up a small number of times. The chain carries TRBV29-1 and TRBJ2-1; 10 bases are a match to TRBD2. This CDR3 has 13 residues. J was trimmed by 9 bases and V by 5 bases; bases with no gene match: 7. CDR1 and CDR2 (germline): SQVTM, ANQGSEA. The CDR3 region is CSVSSGRAREQFF. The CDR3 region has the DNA TGCAGCGTTTCAAGCGGGAGGGCCCGTGAGCAGTTCTTC.

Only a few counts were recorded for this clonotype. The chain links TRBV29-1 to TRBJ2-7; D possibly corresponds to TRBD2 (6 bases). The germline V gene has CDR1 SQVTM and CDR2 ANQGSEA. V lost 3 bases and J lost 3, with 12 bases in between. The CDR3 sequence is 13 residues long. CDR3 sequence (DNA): TGCAGCGTTGAGTTGGCGGGGTACTACGAGCAGTACTTC. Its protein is CSVELAGYYEQYF.